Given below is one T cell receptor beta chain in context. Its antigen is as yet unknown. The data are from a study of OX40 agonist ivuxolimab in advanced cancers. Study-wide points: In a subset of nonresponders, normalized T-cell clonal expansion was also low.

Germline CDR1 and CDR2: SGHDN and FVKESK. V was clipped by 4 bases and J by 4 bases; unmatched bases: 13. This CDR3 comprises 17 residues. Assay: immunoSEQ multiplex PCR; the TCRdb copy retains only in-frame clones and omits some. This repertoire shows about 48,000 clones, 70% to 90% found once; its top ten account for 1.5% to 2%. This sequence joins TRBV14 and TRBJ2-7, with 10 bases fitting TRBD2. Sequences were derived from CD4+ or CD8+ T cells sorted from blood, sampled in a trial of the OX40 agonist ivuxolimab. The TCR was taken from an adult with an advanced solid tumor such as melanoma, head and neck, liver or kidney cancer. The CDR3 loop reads CASSPYRGSGRIYEQYF. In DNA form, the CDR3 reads TGTGCCAGCAGCCCATACAGGGGTAGCGGGAGGATTTACGAGCAGTACTTC.